A single sample is the source of the 4 T cell receptor beta chains below, sequenced in a study of blood T cell repertoires in COVID-19. This table comes from immunoSEQ multiplex PCR, and its TCRdb copy is limited to in-frame clones, with some not included. The sample includes fewer than 130,000 clones, 85% to 90% of them seen just once. The source material was peripheral blood. The receptor source for this set is a woman of 80 years or more with acute or convalescent COVID-19.

This clone showed up just once. J is TRBJ2-7 and V is TRBV6-1; 8 nucleotides agree with TRBD2. The CDR3 is 14 residues long. CDR1 MNHNS and CDR2 SASEGT come from the germline V gene. V trimming: 3 bases; J trimming: 5 bases; junction bases outside the gene matches: 6. CDR3 residues: CASSEVGGVHEQYF. The CDR3 nucleotides are TGTGCCAGCAGTGAGGTCGGGGGGGTTCACGAGCAGTACTTC.

This sequence joins TRBV4-3 and TRBJ2-2, with D uncertain. Per the germline V gene, CDR1 is LGHNA and CDR2 is YSLEER. V lost 4 bases and J lost 5, with 11 bases in between. The CDR3 runs to 14 residues. DNA of the CDR3: TGCGCCAGCAGCCCGTCCGCTAGGACCGGGGAGCTGTTTTTT. This encodes CASSPSARTGELFF.

The chain has TRBV28 and TRBJ1-2, with D uncertain. This CDR3 contains 16 residues. Trimming pared 0 bases from V and 0 bases from J, leaving 11 bases between. Germline V CDR1 and CDR2: MDHEN, SYDVKM. This CDR3 reads CASSLWAGNTNYGYTF. DNA for the CDR3: TGTGCCAGCAGTTTATGGGCAGGCAATACTAACTATGGCTACACCTTC.

The chain's CDR3 is CASSINPARGYEQYF. The CDR3 bases are TGTGCCAGTAGTATAAACCCGGCCAGGGGCTACGAGCAGTACTTC. The rearrangement links TRBV19 to TRBJ2-7, with D tentatively TRBD1 (6 bases). The CDR3 has 15 residues. Germline-derived CDR1 and CDR2 are LNHDA and SQIVND (reference sequence). Trimming stripped 2 bases from V and 3 bases from J, with 14 bases between.